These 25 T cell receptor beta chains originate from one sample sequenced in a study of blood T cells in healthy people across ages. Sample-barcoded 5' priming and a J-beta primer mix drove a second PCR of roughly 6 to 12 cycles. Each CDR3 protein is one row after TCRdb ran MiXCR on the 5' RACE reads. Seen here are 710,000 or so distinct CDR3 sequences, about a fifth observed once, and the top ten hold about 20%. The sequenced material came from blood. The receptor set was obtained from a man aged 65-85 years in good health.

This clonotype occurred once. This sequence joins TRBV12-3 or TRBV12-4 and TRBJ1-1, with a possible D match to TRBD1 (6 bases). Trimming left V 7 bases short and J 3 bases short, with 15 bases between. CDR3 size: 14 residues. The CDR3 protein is CASTKPGADTEAFF. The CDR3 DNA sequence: TGTGCCAGCACAAAGCCAGGGGCCGACACTGAAGCTTTCTTT.

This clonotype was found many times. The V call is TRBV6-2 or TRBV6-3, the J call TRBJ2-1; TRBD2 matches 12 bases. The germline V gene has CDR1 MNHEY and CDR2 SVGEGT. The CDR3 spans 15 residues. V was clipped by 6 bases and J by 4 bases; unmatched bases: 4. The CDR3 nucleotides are TGTGCCAGCAGCTTCACTAGCGGGAGGTACAATGAGCAGTTCTTC. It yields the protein CASSFTSGRYNEQFF.

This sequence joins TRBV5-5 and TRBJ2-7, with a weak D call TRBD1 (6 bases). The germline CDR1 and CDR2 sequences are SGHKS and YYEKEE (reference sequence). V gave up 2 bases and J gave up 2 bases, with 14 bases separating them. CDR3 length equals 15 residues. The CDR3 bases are TGTGCCAGCAGCTTTTCTACAGGGAGCACCTACGAGCAGTACTTC. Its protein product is CASSFSTGSTYEQYF.

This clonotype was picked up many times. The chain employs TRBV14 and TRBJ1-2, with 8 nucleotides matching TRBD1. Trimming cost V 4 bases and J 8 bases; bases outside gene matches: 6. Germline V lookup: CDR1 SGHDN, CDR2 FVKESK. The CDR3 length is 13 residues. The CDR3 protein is CASSRPDRGGYTF. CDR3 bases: TGTGCCAGCAGCCGACCTGACAGGGGCGGCTACACCTTC. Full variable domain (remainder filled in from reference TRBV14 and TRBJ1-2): EAGVTQFPSHSVIEKGQTVTLRCDPISGHDNLYWYRRVMGKEIKFLLHFVKESKQDESGMPNNRFLAERTGGTYSTLKVQPAELEDSGVYFCASSRPDRGGYTFGSGTRLTVV.

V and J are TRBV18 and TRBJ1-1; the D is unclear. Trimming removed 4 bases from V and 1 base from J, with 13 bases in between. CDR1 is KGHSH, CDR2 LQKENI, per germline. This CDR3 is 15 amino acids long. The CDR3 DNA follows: TGTGCCAGCTCACTGATGACTGGAGAGAACACTGAAGCTTTCTTT. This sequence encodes CASSLMTGENTEAFF.

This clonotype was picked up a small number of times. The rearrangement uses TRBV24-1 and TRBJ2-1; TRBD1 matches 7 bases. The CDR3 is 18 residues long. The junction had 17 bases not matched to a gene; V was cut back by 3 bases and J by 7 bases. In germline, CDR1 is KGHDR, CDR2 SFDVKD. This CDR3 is CATSDPQDRSNGRNEQFF. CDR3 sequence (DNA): TGTGCCACCAGTGATCCCCAGGACAGGTCCAATGGTAGGAATGAGCAGTTCTTC.

The CDR3 nucleotides read TGTGCCAGCAGCCCGCAGTGGGGGACTGGTATTCAGTACTTC. Residues: CASSPQWGTGIQYF. The rearrangement uses TRBV7-9 and TRBJ2-4, with D perhaps matching TRBD2 (6 bases). Trimming shortened V by 5 bases and J by 10 bases, and 18 bases separated the two germline ends. Germline-derived CDR1 and CDR2 are SEHNR and FQNEAQ (reference sequence). The CDR3 sequence is 14 residues long.

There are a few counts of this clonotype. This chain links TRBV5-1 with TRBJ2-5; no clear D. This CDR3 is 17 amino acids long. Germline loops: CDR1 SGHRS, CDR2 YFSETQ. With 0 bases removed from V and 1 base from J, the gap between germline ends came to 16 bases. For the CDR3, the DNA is TGCGCCAGCAGCTTGGTGGCTGGTGGCGCGCCCCAAGAGACCCAGTACTTC. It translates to CASSLVAGGAPQETQYF. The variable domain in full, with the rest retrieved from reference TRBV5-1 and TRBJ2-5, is KAGVTQTPRYLIKTRGQQVTLSCSPISGHRSVSWYQQTPGQGLQFLFEYFSETQRNKGNFPGRFSGRQFSNSRSEMNVSTLELGDSALYLCASSLVAGGAPQETQYFGPGTRLLVL.

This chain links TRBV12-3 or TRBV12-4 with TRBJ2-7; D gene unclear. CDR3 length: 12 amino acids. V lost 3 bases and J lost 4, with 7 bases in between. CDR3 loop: CASSFRLYEQYF. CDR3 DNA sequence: TGTGCCAGCAGTTTCCGCCTTTACGAGCAGTACTTC.

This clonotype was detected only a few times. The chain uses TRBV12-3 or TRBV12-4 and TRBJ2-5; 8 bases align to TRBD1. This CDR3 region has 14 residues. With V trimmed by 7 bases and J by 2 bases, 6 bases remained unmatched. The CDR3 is CASKTGVQQETQYF. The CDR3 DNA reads TGTGCCAGCAAGACAGGGGTGCAGCAAGAGACCCAGTACTTC.

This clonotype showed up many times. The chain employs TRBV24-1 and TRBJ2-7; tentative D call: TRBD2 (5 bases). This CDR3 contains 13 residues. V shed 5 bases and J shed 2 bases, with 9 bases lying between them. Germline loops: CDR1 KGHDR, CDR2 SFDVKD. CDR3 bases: TGTGCCACCAGTGGGACTCAGACCTACGAGCAGTACTTC. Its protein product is CATSGTQTYEQYF.

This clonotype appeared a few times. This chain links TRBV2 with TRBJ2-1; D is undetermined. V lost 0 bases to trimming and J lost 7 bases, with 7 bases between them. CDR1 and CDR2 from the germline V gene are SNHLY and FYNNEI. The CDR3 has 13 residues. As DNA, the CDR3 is TGTGCCAGCAGTGAAGCGCTTGGGAATGAGCAGTTCTTC. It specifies CASSEALGNEQFF.

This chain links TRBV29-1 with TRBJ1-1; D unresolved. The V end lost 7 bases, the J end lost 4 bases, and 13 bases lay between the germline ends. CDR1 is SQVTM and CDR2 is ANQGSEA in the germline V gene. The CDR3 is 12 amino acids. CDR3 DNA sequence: TGCAGCGCATCGAAGGGAGGCACTGAAGCTTTCTTT. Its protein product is CSASKGGTEAFF.

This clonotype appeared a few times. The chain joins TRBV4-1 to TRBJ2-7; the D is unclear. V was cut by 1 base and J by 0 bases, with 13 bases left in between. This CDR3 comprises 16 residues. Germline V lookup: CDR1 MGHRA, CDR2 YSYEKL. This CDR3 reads CASSQAQSLPSYEQYF. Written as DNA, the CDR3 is TGCGCCAGCAGCCAAGCGCAGAGCCTCCCCTCCTACGAGCAGTACTTC.

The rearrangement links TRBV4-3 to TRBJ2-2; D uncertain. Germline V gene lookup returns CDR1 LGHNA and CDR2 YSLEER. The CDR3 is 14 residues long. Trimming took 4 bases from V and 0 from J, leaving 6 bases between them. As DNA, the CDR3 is TGCGCCAGCAGCCCCTACACGAACACCGGGGAGCTGTTTTTT. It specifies CASSPYTNTGELFF.

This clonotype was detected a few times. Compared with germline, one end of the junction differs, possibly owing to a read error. In nucleotides, the CDR3 is TGCAGTGCTGTGACTAGCGGGGGATCCTCCAATGAGCAGTTCTTC. Its protein product is CSAVTSGGSSNEQFF. The chain recombines TRBV20-1 with TRBJ2-1; 12 bases are a match to TRBD2. Germline V lookup: CDR1 DFQATT, CDR2 SNEGSKA (reference sequence). This CDR3 has 15 amino acids.

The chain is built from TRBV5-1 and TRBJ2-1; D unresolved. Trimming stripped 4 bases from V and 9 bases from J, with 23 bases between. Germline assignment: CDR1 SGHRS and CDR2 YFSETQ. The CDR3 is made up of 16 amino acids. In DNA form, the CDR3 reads TGCGCCAGCAGCGTGGCCTCTCGGACCAAGTTTCGTGAGCAGTTCTTC. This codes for CASSVASRTKFREQFF.

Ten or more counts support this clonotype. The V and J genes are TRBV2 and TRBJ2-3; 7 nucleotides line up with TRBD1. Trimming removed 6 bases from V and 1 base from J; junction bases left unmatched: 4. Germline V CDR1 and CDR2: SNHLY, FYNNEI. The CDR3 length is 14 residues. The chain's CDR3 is CASSVTGGTDTQYF. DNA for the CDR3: TGTGCCAGCAGCGTAACAGGGGGCACAGATACGCAGTATTTT.

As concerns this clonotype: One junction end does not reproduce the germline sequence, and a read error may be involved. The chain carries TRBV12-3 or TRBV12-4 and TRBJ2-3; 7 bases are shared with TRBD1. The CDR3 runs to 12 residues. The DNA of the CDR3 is TGTGCCAGCGAGCTGGGGACAGATGCGCAGTATTTT. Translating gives CASELGTDAQYF.

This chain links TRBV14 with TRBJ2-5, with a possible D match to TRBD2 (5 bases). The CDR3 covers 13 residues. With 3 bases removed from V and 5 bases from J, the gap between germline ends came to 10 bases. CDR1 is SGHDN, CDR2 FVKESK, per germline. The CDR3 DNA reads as TGTGCCAGCAGCCAGGGAGCAGTGGAGACCCAGTACTTC. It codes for CASSQGAVETQYF.

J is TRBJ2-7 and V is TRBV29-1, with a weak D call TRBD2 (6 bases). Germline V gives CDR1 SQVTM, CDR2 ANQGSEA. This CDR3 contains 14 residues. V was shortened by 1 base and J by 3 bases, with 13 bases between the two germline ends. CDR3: CSVEGARGIYEQYF. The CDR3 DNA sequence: TGCAGCGTTGAAGGGGCACGGGGGATCTACGAGCAGTACTTC.

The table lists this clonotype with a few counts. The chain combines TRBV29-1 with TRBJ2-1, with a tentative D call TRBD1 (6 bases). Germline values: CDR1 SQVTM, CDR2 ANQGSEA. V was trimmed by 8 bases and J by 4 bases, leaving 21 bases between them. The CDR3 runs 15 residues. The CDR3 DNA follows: TGCAGCCCACCCGAGGACAGCGGCTTATACAATGAGCAGTTCTTC. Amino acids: CSPPEDSGLYNEQFF.

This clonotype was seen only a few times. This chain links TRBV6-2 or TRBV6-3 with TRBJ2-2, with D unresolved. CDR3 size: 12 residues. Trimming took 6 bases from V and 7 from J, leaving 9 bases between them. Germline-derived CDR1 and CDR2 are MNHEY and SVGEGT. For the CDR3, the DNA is TGTGCCAGCAGGCCCATGAACGGGGAGCTGTTTTTT. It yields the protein CASRPMNGELFF.

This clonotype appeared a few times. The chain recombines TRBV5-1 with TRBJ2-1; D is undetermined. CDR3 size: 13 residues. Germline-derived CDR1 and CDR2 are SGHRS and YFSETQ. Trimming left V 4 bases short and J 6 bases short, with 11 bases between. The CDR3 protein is CASSTVSFNEQFF. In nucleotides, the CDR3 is TGCGCCAGCAGCACCGTCTCGTTCAATGAGCAGTTCTTC.

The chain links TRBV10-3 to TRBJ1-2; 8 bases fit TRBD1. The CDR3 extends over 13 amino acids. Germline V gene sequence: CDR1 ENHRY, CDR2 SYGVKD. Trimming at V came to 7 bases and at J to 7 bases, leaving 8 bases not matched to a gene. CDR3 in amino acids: CAINPTGAGGYTF. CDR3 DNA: TGTGCCATCAACCCGACAGGGGCGGGTGGCTACACCTTC.